The present T cell receptor beta chain was sequenced within a study of post-analysis software for immune sequencing data. Findings and limits, study-wide: Compared with controls, patients had more of roughly five TRBV segments, including TRBV5-6, TRBV5-1 and TRBV20-1.

A word on this clonotype: The antigen is undetermined.

Sequencing libraries made from TCR beta cDNA carried unique molecular identifiers. A single record per CDR3 protein comes from TCRdb applying MiXCR to the PCR reads. The data contain 350,000 to 500,000 distinct CDR3 sequences, 30% to 40% of them singletons. Germline CDR1 and CDR2: DFQATT and SNEGSKA (reference sequence). Trimming cost V 0 bases and J 1 base, with 10 bases left between them. The CDR3 sequence is 15 residues long. The TCR sequence derives from a girl aged 2 to 10 with multiple sclerosis. The genes are TRBV20-1 and TRBJ1-5; perhaps TRBD1 as D (6 bases). The sequenced sample consisted of blood. CDR3 region: CSARDEQGSNQPQHF. CDR3 coding DNA: TGCAGTGCTAGAGACGAGCAGGGGAGCAATCAGCCCCAGCATTTT.